This record looks at one TCR beta chain sequence and its context. The target antigen is unknown. This entry comes from a study of cytomegalovirus exposure and HLA in healthy donors. Study-wide context: A later analysis reported the 120 or so validation repertoires used the same platform as the approximately 670 first-cohort repertoires. Study observations and caveats: Published work reported that the classifier diagnosed cytomegalovirus status with high specificity and sensitivity. Many donors carried some public TCRs, although rarity characterized most TCR sequences. According to a later analysis, TCR clusters from the first cohort tended to co-occur in the 120 or so validation repertoires.

This CDR3 region has 16 residues. The ends were cut back, 7 bases at V and 0 bases at J, with 18 bases in the middle. From germline, CDR1 is LNHDA and CDR2 SQIVND (reference sequence). The assay was immunoSEQ multiplex PCR, and TCRdb's table has in-frame clones only and misses some. The sample records about 73,000 clones, 95% being singletons. The receptor comes from a man aged 18 to 30 in good health and CMV-seronegative. This sequence joins TRBV19 and TRBJ1-1; TRBD1 is a possible D gene (6 bases). Sequences were obtained from PBMCs. In nucleotides, the CDR3 is TGTGCCAGTACCACGAAAGGGGGACGGTTGAACACTGAAGCTTTCTTT. It translates to CASTTKGGRLNTEAFF.